Each of the 8 T cell receptor beta chains below was sequenced from the same sample in a study of T cell responses to AZD1222 COVID-19 vaccine. TCRdb's table, derived via immunoSEQ multiplex PCR, lists solely in-frame clones and lacks some. Of some 150,000 clones in the sample, roughly 94% were seen once. Sequencing was performed on peripheral blood, taken on day 0 of AZD1222 vaccination. The receptors derive from an adult in good health.

This rearrangement joins TRBV6-2 or TRBV6-3 to TRBJ1-1; no definite D call. This CDR3 comprises 14 residues. Germline CDR1 and CDR2: MNHEY and SVGEGT. The V gene lost 0 bases and the J gene lost 6 bases, with 11 bases spanning the gap. This CDR3 is CASSYSKGWAEAFF. The CDR3 region has the DNA TGTGCCAGCAGTTACTCGAAGGGATGGGCTGAAGCTTTCTTT.

The V and J genes are TRBV12-2 and TRBJ2-7; TRBD2, the table's D call, was not compared with the DNA. TRBV12-2 is recorded as a pseudogene. The CDR3 totals 13 residues. Here the CDR3 reads CASRLGLAYEQYV. CDR3 sequence (DNA): TGTGCAAGTCGCTTAGGACTAGCCTACGAGCAGTACGTC.

The chain carries TRBV2 and TRBJ2-1; the match to TRBD2 covers 8 bases. Germline CDR1 is SNHLY and CDR2 is FYNNEI. The CDR3 loop spans 15 amino acids. V was pared by 6 bases and J by 7 bases, with 11 bases of the junction left unmatched. The CDR3 here is CASSVPGLVGNEQFF. For the CDR3, the DNA is TGTGCCAGCAGCGTACCGGGACTAGTAGGGAATGAGCAGTTCTTC.

The V gene is TRBV27, the J gene TRBJ2-1, with 8 bases aligning to TRBD1. V was pared by 10 bases and J by 5 bases, with 7 bases of the junction left unmatched. CDR1 MNHEY and CDR2 SMNVEV come from the germline V gene (reference sequence). The CDR3 contains 13 residues. The chain's CDR3 is CATRDRMDNEQFF. The DNA of the CDR3 is TGTGCCACCAGGGACAGGATGGACAATGAGCAGTTCTTC.

The chain couples TRBV7-9 to TRBJ1-2; the D is unclear. V lost 7 bases and J 8 bases, leaving 20 bases between the germline ends. The length of the CDR3 is 14 residues. The germline CDR1 and CDR2 sequences are SEHNR and FQNEAQ (reference sequence). DNA for the CDR3: TGTGCCAGCAACGTTCGAGGGAGTTCGGGGGGCTACACCTTC. Encoded protein: CASNVRGSSGGYTF.

This sequence joins TRBV12-3 or TRBV12-4 and TRBJ1-1; 7 bases fit TRBD1. The CDR3 is made up of 12 amino acids. J lost 10 bases, V lost 5 bases, and 7 bases had no gene match. CDR3 sequence reads: CASSGDSLAAFF. CDR3 coding DNA: TGTGCCAGCAGTGGGGACAGCCTGGCAGCTTTCTTT.

The chain recombines TRBV18 with TRBJ2-3, with TRBD2 identical over 7 bases. Germline lookup yields CDR1 KGHSH and CDR2 LQKENI. Germline trimming cut 3 bases from V and 0 bases from J; bases unmatched to any gene: 9. The CDR3 totals 17 residues. CDR3 DNA: TGTGCCAGCTCACCGCCCTTGGGCGGGGGAAGCACAGATACGCAGTATTTT. This sequence encodes CASSPPLGGGSTDTQYF.

A remark on this clone: The same CDR3 can be traced to other DNA sequences in this sample. This chain links TRBV4-2 with TRBJ1-2; D might be TRBD1 (6 bases). CDR3 size: 13 residues. The germline gives CDR1 LGHNA, CDR2 YNFKEQ. The V and J ends lost 4 bases and 2 bases respectively, with 8 bases between them. This CDR3 reads CASSPTGNYGYTF. In DNA, the CDR3 is TGTGCCAGCAGCCCTACAGGGAACTATGGCTACACCTTC.